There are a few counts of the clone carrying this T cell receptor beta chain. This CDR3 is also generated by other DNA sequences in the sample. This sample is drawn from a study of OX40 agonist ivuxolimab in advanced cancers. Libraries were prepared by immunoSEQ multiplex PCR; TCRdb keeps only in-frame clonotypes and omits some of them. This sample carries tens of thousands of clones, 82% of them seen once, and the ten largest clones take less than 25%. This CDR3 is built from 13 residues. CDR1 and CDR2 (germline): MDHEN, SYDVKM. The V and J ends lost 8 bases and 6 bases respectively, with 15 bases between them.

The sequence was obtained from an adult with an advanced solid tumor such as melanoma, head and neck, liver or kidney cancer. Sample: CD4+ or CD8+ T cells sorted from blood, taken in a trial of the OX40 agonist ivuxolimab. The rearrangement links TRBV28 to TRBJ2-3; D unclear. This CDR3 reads CASAPFMTDTQYF. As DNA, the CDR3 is TGTGCCAGCGCACCATTTATGACGGATACGCAGTATTTT.